Listed here are 10 T cell receptor beta chains from one sample, sequenced in a study of CD8+ T cells in alopecia areata. Extracted RNA was reverse transcribed into cDNA, the sequencing template. The table came from immunoSEQ multiplex PCR; TCRdb's copy has only in-frame clones and leaves some out. The sample contains 150,000 to 200,000 clones, roughly 50% of which appear only once. What was sequenced was CD4+ T cells sorted from blood. These receptors originate from a human donor in good health.

This clone was counted a few times. The chain joins TRBV29-1 to TRBJ1-3, with D unresolved. This CDR3 has 11 amino acids. Trimming stripped 4 bases from V and 4 bases from J, with 5 bases between. Germline V gives CDR1 SQVTM, CDR2 ANQGSEA. The CDR3 loop reads CSVGWGNTIYF. The CDR3 coding sequence is TGCAGCGTTGGGTGGGGAAACACCATATATTTT. The whole variable domain, filled in from reference TRBV29-1 and TRBJ1-3, reads SAVISQKPSRDICQRGTSLTIQCQVDSQVTMMFWYRQQPGQSLTLIATANQGSEATYESGFVIDKFPISRPNLTFSTLTVSNMSPEDSSIYLCSVGWGNTIYFGEGSWLTVV.

The chain couples TRBV4-2 to TRBJ1-1; D gene ambiguous. Per the germline V gene, CDR1 is LGHNA and CDR2 is YNFKEQ. V lost 2 bases and J lost 1, with 11 bases in between. This CDR3 is 15 amino acids long. DNA of the CDR3: TGTGCCAGCAGCCAATCTGACGGAGAGAACACTGAAGCTTTCTTT. Translated: CASSQSDGENTEAFF.

The chain has TRBV19 and TRBJ1-5; tentative D call: TRBD1 (6 bases). The CDR3 loop spans 15 amino acids. Germline V gene lookup returns CDR1 LNHDA and CDR2 SQIVND (reference sequence). V lost 3 bases and J lost 5, with 14 bases in between. The CDR3 coding sequence is TGTGCCAGTAGTATCCGGACAGTTTTCGATCAGCCCCAGCATTTT. The encoded protein is CASSIRTVFDQPQHF.

The chain employs TRBV9 and TRBJ1-2; 11 bases line up with TRBD1. Germline V gene data show CDR1 as SGDLS and CDR2 as YYNGEE. CDR3 size: 14 residues. With V trimmed by 4 bases and J by 4 bases, 3 bases remained unmatched. CDR3 amino acids: CASSLDRGPYGYTF. The CDR3 region has the DNA TGTGCCAGCAGCTTGGACAGGGGGCCCTATGGCTACACCTTC.

A single count supports this clone. The gene calls are TRBV29-1 and TRBJ2-5; 13 bases are shared with TRBD2. Germline CDR1 SQVTM, CDR2 ANQGSEA. The CDR3 loop spans 17 amino acids. J gave up 4 bases and V 2 bases, and 10 bases lay outside the gene matches. Here the CDR3 reads CSVERLTSGRRGETQYF. DNA for the CDR3: TGCAGCGTTGAAAGGTTGACTAGCGGGAGGCGGGGAGAGACCCAGTACTTC.

The chain recombines TRBV30 with TRBJ2-3; 13 bases match TRBD2. CDR1 and CDR2 from the germline V gene are GTSNPN and SVGIG (reference sequence). This CDR3 contains 17 residues. With V trimmed by 0 bases and J by 6 bases, 9 bases remained unmatched. CDR3 nucleotide sequence: TGTGCCTGGAGTGTGAGGAGGACTAGCGGGAGAGCGGATACGCAGTATTTT. This translates into CAWSVRRTSGRADTQYF.

The chain links TRBV29-1 to TRBJ2-5; 9 bases line up with TRBD2. Trimming took 3 bases from V and 1 from J; bases not matched to a gene: 3. CDR1 SQVTM and CDR2 ANQGSEA come from the germline V gene. CDR3 length: 14 residues. CDR3 sequence: CSVDRREGQETQYF. CDR3 sequence (DNA): TGCAGCGTTGATCGGCGGGAGGGCCAAGAGACCCAGTACTTC.

This rearrangement joins TRBV4-1 to TRBJ2-1; tentative D call: TRBD1 (6 bases). Between the trimmed V and J ends, which lost 4 bases and 0 bases, there was a span of 19 bases. The germline gives CDR1 MGHRA, CDR2 YSYEKL. The CDR3 loop spans 18 amino acids. The CDR3 here is CASSPRFRDTTSYNEQFF. CDR3 in DNA: TGCGCCAGCAGCCCAAGGTTCCGGGACACCACCTCCTACAATGAGCAGTTCTTC.

Note on this clone: One end of the junction does not line up with germline, which may come from a read error. The chain couples TRBV4-1 to TRBJ2-3; 10 bases fit TRBD2. Germline V gene lookup returns CDR1 MGHRA and CDR2 YSYEKL. The CDR3 is 15 residues long. As DNA, the CDR3 is TGTGCCAGCAGCCAAGGACTAGCGGGCACAGATACGCAGTATTTT. Translation gives CASSQGLAGTDTQYF.

This clone was detected a few times. The chain has TRBV27 and TRBJ2-5; D tentatively fits TRBD1 or TRBD2 (5 bases each). V was clipped by 6 bases and J by 7 bases, with 21 bases between them. Per germline, CDR1 MNHEY and CDR2 SMNVEV (reference sequence). The CDR3 loop spans 15 amino acids. CDR3 amino acids: CASRMTAAGWWTQYF. The DNA for the CDR3 is TGTGCCAGCAGAATGACAGCGGCGGGTTGGTGGACCCAGTACTTC.